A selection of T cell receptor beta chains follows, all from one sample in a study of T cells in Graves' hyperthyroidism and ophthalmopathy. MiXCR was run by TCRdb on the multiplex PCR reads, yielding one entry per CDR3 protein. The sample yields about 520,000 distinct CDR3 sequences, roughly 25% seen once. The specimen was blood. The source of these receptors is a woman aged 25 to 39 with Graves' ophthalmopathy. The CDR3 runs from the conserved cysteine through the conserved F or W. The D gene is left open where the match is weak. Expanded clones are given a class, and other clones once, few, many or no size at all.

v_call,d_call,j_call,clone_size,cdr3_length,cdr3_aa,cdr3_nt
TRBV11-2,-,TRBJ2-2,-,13,CASSRSWSGELFF,TGTGCCAGCAGCCGAAGTTGGTCCGGGGAGCTGTTTTTT
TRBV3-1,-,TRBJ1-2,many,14,CASSQDAGNYGYTF,TGTGCCAGCAGCCAAGATGCGGGAAACTATGGCTACACCTTC
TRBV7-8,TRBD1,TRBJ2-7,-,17,CASRLEGPRQGFGEQYF,TGTGCCAGCAGGCTAGAGGGCCCCCGACAGGGTTTCGGGGAGCAGTACTTC
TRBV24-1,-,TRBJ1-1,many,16,CATSDLSQGSQTEAFF,TGTGCCACCAGTGATTTGAGCCAGGGCTCCCAGACTGAAGCTTTCTTT
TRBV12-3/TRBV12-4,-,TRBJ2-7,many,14,CASSSTVNDYEQYF,TGTGCCAGCAGTTCGACAGTAAATGACTACGAGCAGTACTTC
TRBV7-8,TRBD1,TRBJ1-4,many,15,CASSLGDRVNEKLFF,TGTGCCAGCAGCTTAGGGGACAGAGTTAATGAAAAACTGTTTTTT
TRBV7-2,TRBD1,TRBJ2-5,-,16,CASSLPRTGVGETQYF,TGTGCCAGCAGCTTACCCCGCACAGGGGTTGGAGAGACCCAGTACTTC
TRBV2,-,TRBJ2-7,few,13,CASRTTLSYEQYF,TGTGCCAGCAGGACGACACTATCCTACGAGCAGTACTTC
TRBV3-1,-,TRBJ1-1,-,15,CASSQEEPGGLEAFF,TGTGCCAGCAGCCAAGAAGAACCTGGAGGGCTTGAAGCTTTCTTT
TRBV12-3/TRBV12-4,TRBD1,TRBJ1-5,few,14,CASSHQGEPQPQHF,TGTGCCAGCAGCCATCAGGGGGAACCACAGCCCCAGCATTTT
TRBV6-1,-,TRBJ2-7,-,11,CASNIRREQYF,TGTGCCAGCAATATTAGACGTGAGCAGTACTTC
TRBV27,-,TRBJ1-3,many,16,CASSLSGKSSGNTIYF,TGTGCCAGCAGTTTATCAGGGAAAAGCTCTGGAAACACCATATATTTT
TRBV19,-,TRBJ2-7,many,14,CASGGTDLTYEQYF,TGTGCCAGTGGAGGGACGGACCTCACCTACGAGCAGTACTTC
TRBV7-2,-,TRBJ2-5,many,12,CASSFLGLFQYF,TGTGCCAGCAGCTTTTTGGGACTGTTCCAGTACTTC
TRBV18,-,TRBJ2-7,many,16,CASSPVPGRSSYEQYF,TGTGCCAGCTCACCAGTACCGGGACGGAGCTCCTACGAGCAGTACTTC
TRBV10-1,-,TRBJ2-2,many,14,CASSRSLDTGELFF,TGCGCCAGCAGTCGAAGTCTGGACACCGGGGAGCTGTTTTTT
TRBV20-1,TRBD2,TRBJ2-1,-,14,CSALGGAAYNERFF,TGCAGTGCACTCGGGGGGGCCGCGTACAATGAGCGGTTCTTC
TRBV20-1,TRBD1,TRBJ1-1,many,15,CSARDSGGPNTEAFF,TGCAGTGCTAGAGATTCAGGGGGGCCGAACACTGAAGCTTTCTTT
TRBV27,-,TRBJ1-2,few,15,CASRGTGTFGYGYTF,TGTGCCAGCAGGGGCACAGGGACCTTTGGCTATGGCTACACCTTC
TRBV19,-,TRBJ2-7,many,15,CASSASVGIPYEQYF,TGTGCCAGTAGTGCCTCCGTTGGGATCCCCTACGAGCAGTACTTC
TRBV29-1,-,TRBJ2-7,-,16,CSVEDPPRSGVGEQYF,TGCAGCGTTGAAGATCCCCCGAGGAGCGGTGTGGGCGAGCAGTACTTC
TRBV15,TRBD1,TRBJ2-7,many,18,CATSSFRWGQDSSYEQYF,TGTGCCACCAGCAGCTTTCGCTGGGGACAGGACAGCTCCTACGAGCAGTACTTC
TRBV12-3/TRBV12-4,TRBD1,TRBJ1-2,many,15,CASRTGGGGIYGYTF,TGTGCCAGCAGGACAGGGGGCGGGGGCATATATGGCTACACCTTC
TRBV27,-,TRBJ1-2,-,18,CASSSTPLTRGVAVGYTF,TGTGCCAGCAGTTCTACCCCCCTTACCAGGGGTGTGGCTGTCGGCTACACCTTC
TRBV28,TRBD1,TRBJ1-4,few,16,CASSLRFDRGNEKLFF,TGTGCCAGCAGTTTGCGATTTGACAGGGGGAATGAAAAACTGTTTTTT
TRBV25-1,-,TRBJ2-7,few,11,CASRGRHEQYF,TGTGCCAGCAGGGGACGTCACGAGCAGTACTTC
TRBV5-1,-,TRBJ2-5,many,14,CASSSQGREETQYF,TGCGCCAGCAGCTCGCAGGGGAGGGAGGAGACCCAGTACTTC
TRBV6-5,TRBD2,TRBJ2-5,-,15,CASSYTSGGGETQYF,TGTGCCAGCAGTTATACTAGCGGTGGGGGGGAGACCCAGTACTTC
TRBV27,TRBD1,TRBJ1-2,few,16,CASTLKGGQGTTGYTF,TGTGCCAGCACCCTGAAGGGGGGACAGGGGACGACAGGCTACACCTTC
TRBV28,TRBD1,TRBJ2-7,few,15,CASSFVGTGGYEQYF,TGTGCCAGCAGTTTCGTAGGGACAGGGGGCTACGAGCAGTACTTC
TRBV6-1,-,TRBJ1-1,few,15,CASSAWTEMNTEAFF,TGTGCCAGCAGTGCATGGACAGAGATGAACACTGAAGCTTTCTTT
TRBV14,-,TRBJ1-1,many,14,CASSPFYGGTEAFF,TGTGCCAGCAGCCCCTTCTACGGGGGAACTGAAGCTTTCTTT
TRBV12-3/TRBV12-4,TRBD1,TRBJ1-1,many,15,CASSFWWQGGTEAFF,TGTGCCAGCAGTTTTTGGTGGCAGGGGGGCACTGAAGCTTTCTTT
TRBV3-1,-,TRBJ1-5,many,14,CASSETLSNQPQHF,TGTGCCAGCAGCGAGACCCTTTCTAATCAGCCCCAGCATTTT
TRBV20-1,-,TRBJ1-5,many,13,CSATGEGNQPQHF,TGCAGTGCTACAGGGGAGGGCAATCAGCCCCAGCATTTT
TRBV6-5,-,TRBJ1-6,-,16,CASSYGSGLNNSPLHF,TGTGCCAGCAGTTACGGTTCGGGACTGAATAATTCACCCCTCCACTTT
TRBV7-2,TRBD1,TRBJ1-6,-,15,CASSYRTGGYSPLHF,TGTGCCAGCAGCTACCGGACAGGGGGATATTCACCCCTCCACTTT
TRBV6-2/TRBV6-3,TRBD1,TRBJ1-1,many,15,CASSYLGQGDTEAFF,TGTGCCAGCAGTTACTTGGGACAGGGGGACACTGAAGCTTTCTTT
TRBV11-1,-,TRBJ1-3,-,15,CASSPLGRRGYTIYF,TGTGCCAGCAGCCCCCTAGGCAGGCGTGGATACACCATATATTTT
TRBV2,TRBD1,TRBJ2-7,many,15,CASSEGQGGTYEQYF,TGTGCCAGCAGTGAGGGACAGGGAGGCACCTACGAGCAGTACTTC
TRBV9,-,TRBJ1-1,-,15,CASSVDSRGNTEAFF,TGTGCCAGCAGCGTAGACAGCCGCGGGAACACTGAAGCTTTCTTT
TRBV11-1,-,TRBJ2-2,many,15,CASSPGSGNAGELFF,TGTGCCAGCAGCCCTGGGTCAGGCAACGCCGGGGAGCTGTTTTTT
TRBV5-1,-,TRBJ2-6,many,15,CASTSWGSGANVLTF,TGCGCCAGCACCTCTTGGGGCTCTGGGGCCAACGTCCTGACTTTC
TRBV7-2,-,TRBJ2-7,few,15,CASSLVEGSSYEQYF,TGTGCCAGCAGCTTAGTGGAGGGGAGCTCCTACGAGCAGTACTTC
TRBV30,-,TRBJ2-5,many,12,CAWSATGETQYF,TGTGCCTGGAGTGCCACAGGGGAGACCCAGTACTTC
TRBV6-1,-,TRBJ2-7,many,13,CASSEGRVYEQYF,TGTGCCAGCAGTGAAGGGAGGGTCTACGAGCAGTACTTC
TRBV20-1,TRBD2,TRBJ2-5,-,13,CSGGGTSGETQYF,TGCAGTGGCGGGGGGACTAGCGGGGAGACCCAGTACTTC
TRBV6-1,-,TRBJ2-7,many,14,CASSGTEGSYEQYF,TGTGCCAGCAGTGGGACGGAGGGTTCCTACGAGCAGTACTTC
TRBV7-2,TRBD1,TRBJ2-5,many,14,CASSTRQGGETQYF,TGTGCCAGCAGCACCCGACAGGGTGGAGAGACCCAGTACTTC
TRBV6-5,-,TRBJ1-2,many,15,CASSNAGTPYYGYTF,TGTGCCAGCAGTAACGCCGGGACACCCTACTATGGCTACACCTTC
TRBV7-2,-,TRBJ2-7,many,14,CASSFQTNFYEQYF,TGTGCCAGCAGCTTCCAGACTAATTTCTACGAGCAGTACTTC
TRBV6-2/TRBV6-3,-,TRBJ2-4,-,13,CASSYPGPNIQYF,TGTGCCAGTAGCTACCCCGGCCCAAACATTCAGTACTTC
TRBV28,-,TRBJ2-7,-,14,CASSLPDLRGEQYF,TGTGCCAGCAGTCTACCCGACCTTCGGGGAGAGCAGTACTTC
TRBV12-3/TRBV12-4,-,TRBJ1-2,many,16,CAGSPPGGPSYYGYTF,TGTGCCGGCAGCCCCCCTGGCGGACCGAGCTACTATGGCTACACCTTC
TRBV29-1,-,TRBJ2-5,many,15,CSVGLQGMYQETQYF,TGCAGCGTTGGATTGCAGGGGATGTACCAAGAGACCCAGTACTTC